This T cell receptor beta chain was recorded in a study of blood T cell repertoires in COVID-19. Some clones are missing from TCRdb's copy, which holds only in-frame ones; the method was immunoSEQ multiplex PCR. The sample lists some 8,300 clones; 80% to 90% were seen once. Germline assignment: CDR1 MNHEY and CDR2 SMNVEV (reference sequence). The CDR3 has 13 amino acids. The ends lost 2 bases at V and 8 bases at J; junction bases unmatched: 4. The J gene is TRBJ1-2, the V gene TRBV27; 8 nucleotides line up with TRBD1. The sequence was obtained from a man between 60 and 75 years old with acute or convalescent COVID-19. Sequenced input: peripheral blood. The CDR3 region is CASSLGQGRGYTF. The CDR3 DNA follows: TGTGCCAGCAGTTTAGGACAGGGAAGAGGCTACACCTTC.